What follows is one T cell receptor (beta chain) and its context. Its antigen is not known. The data belong to a study of T-cell memory formation after mild COVID-19. Study-wide context: The two donors had largely donor-specific TCR clusters. General study points: Later expanders leaned CD4+, whereas day 15 to 85 contracting clones were balanced CD4/CD8. A second wave of clones peaked on day 37, and their SARS-CoV-2 specificity went unconfirmed.

TCRdb itself ran the 5' RACE reads through MiXCR, one entry per CDR3 protein. The sample includes 150,000 to 200,000 distinct CDR3 sequences, roughly 11% of them seen just once. Input material: PBMCs or a T cell subset sorted from them (not recorded which). The TCR was taken from a man between 18 and 29 years old who had mild COVID-19 (a few samples of this study predate the infection). Cell type and time point are not known.

For the CDR3, the DNA is TGTGCCAGCAGCGAGAGGGAGGGGACCTCTGGAAACACCATATATTTT. Protein product: CASSEREGTSGNTIYF. The chain links TRBV9 to TRBJ1-3, with a tentative D call TRBD1 (5 bases). V was cut by 3 bases and J by 0 bases, with 13 bases left in between. The CDR3 sequence is 16 residues long. Germline values: CDR1 SGDLS, CDR2 YYNGEE.